This T cell receptor beta chain was documented in a study of kidney transplant recipient with SARS-CoV-2 infection. V dropped 3 bases and J dropped 3 bases, with 6 bases sitting between them. The CDR3 covers 13 residues. Per germline, CDR1 MNHEY and CDR2 SMNVEV (reference sequence). Each CDR3 protein is one row after TCRdb ran MiXCR on the reads. The sample carries some 220,000 distinct CDR3 sequences, around 28% recorded once. This clonotype was recorded at least ten times. V and J are TRBV27 and TRBJ2-1; D gene ambiguous. Material: a blood sample, obtained at baseline and between days 110 and 120 from a kidney transplant recipient. The sequence came from a male patient younger than 45 who had COVID-19 and was a kidney transplant recipient. Some of these T cells may belong to the graft donor. CDR3 region: CASSFDDYNEQFF. For the CDR3, the DNA is TGTGCCAGCAGTTTCGACGACTACAATGAGCAGTTCTTC.